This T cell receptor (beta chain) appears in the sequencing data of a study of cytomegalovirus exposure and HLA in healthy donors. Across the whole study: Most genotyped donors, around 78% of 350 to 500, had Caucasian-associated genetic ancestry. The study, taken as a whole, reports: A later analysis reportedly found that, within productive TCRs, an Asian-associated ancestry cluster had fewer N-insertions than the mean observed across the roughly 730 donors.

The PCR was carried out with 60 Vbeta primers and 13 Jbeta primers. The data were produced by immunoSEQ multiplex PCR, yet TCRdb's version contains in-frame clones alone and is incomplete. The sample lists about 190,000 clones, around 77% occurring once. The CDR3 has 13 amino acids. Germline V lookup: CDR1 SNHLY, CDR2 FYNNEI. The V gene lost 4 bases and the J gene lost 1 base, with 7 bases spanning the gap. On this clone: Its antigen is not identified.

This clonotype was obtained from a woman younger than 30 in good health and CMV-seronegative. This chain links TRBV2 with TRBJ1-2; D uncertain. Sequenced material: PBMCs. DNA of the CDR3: TGTGCCAGCAGTGCGGGAATTAACTATGGCTACACCTTC. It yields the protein CASSAGINYGYTF.